The sequence of this T cell receptor beta chain was determined in a study of early T cells in non-severe SARS-CoV-2 infection. Whole-study results and caveats: VDJdb-based matching was biased toward anti-spike CD8 responses and missed private and CD4 specificities.

TCRdb processed the 5' RACE reads anew with MiXCR; each CDR3 protein has one entry. The sample lists 45,000 to 70,000 distinct CDR3 sequences, 11% seen once, with roughly a tenth in the top ten. This clonotype turned up a few times. No antigen is known for it. In germline, CDR1 is MGHRA, CDR2 YSYEKL. This CDR3 contains 13 residues. V was clipped by 3 bases and J by 8 bases; unmatched bases: 2. This chain joins TRBV4-1 and TRBJ2-1, with 9 nucleotides matching TRBD2. The TCR was taken from an adult who was a healthcare worker with PCR-confirmed SARS-CoV-2 infection or an uninfected control (not recorded which). The specimen was whole blood. The CDR3 DNA follows: TGCGCCAGCAGCCAGGGACTAGCCGATGAGCAGTTCTTC. Its protein is CASSQGLADEQFF.